The entry below describes one T cell receptor (beta chain). This sample was included in a study of human thymus T cells. Resections that were taken during corrective heart surgery supplied the thymus tissue. There are 17 residues in the CDR3. CDR1 and CDR2 (germline): MNHEY, SMNVEV (reference sequence). Between the trimmed V and J ends, which lost 2 bases and 3 bases, there was a span of 20 bases. This table comes from immunoSEQ multiplex PCR, and its TCRdb copy is limited to in-frame clones, with some not included. The table lists approximately 71,000 clones, about 95% of them singletons, with under 0.04% in the top ten.

Sequencing used thymus tissue. The rearrangement links TRBV27 to TRBJ2-7; tentative D call: TRBD2 (5 bases). This TCR was recovered from a girl under three years old with a congenital heart defect but otherwise immunologically healthy. CDR3 protein: CASSLVGRRGKGYEQYF. The CDR3 DNA reads as TGTGCCAGCAGTTTAGTTGGTCGTAGAGGGAAGGGCTACGAGCAGTACTTC.